Presented here are 12 T cell receptor beta chains from one specimen sequenced in a study of T cell responses to AZD1222 COVID-19 vaccine (dated by TCRdb to the early 2020s). The sample's time point label, in plain terms: about 28 days (+/-7) after the second vaccine dose. Libraries were made using the immunoSEQ multiplex PCR assay. This is the immuneACCESS table as TCRdb keeps it, with only in-frame sequences that have V and J called. A part of the clones is gone; compared with another copy, unresolved V genes explain less than half, and the rest is unexplained. In this sample the table shows about 120,000 clones, 92% of which occur a single time. Roughly 1.5% of the sample is held by the ten biggest clonotypes. The starting material was peripheral blood, obtained 28 days after the second AZD1222 dose. The receptors stem from an adult who received the AZD1222 COVID-19 vaccine.

The chain is built from TRBV25-1 and TRBJ2-1; D not certain. With 3 bases removed from V and 8 bases from J, the gap between germline ends came to 8 bases. Germline-derived CDR1 and CDR2 are MGHDK and SYGVNS. The CDR3 has 12 amino acids. CDR3 sequence reads: CASSEIGDEQFF. CDR3 coding DNA: TGTGCCAGCAGTGAGATAGGTGATGAGCAGTTCTTC.

V usage is TRBV15 and J usage is TRBJ2-1, with a weak D call TRBD2 (6 bases). Germline CDR1 is LNHNV and CDR2 is YYDKDF (reference sequence). CDR3 length: 15 residues. The V end lost 0 bases, the J end lost 5 bases, and 11 bases lay between the germline ends. CDR3 amino acids: CATSREVAANNEQFF. As DNA, the CDR3 is TGTGCCACCAGCAGAGAAGTAGCGGCAAACAATGAGCAGTTCTTC.

V usage is TRBV6-5 and J usage is TRBJ2-7; 16 nucleotides align to TRBD2. J gave up 7 bases and V 6 bases, and 6 bases lay outside the gene matches. Germline V lookup: CDR1 MNHEY, CDR2 SVGAGI. This CDR3 spans 15 amino acids. The CDR3 region is CASRPGLAGGREQYF. Here the CDR3 DNA reads TGTGCCAGCAGACCGGGACTAGCGGGAGGGCGAGAGCAGTACTTC.

The rearrangement uses TRBV18 and TRBJ1-5; D is uncertain. The CDR3 is made up of 15 amino acids. Germline-derived CDR1 and CDR2 are KGHSH and LQKENI. Trimming pared 3 bases from V and 4 bases from J, leaving 13 bases between. Here the CDR3 reads CASSPNRGPNQPQHF. As DNA, the CDR3 is TGTGCCAGCTCACCGAACCGGGGTCCTAATCAGCCCCAGCATTTT.

The J gene is TRBJ2-2, the V gene TRBV6-6; D not certain. The V end lost 0 bases, the J end lost 4 bases, and 9 bases lay between the germline ends. Germline-derived CDR1 and CDR2 are MNHNY and SVGAGI (reference sequence). The CDR3 spans 15 residues. CDR3 nucleotide sequence: TGTGCCAGCAGTTACTCGTCGAAGGGCACCGGGGAGCTGTTTTTT. This translates into CASSYSSKGTGELFF.

The chain employs TRBV2 and TRBJ1-5, with D unclear. Germline CDR1 and CDR2: SNHLY and FYNNEI. V was clipped by 4 bases and J by 0 bases, with 7 bases between them. This CDR3 has 14 amino acids. CDR3 region: CASSVRGSNQPQHF. The CDR3 nucleotides read TGTGCCAGCAGTGTCCGGGGTAGCAATCAGCCCCAGCATTTT.

This chain links TRBV27 with TRBJ2-2; a weak D match, TRBD2 (6 bases). The CDR3 extends over 14 amino acids. Germline assignment: CDR1 MNHEY and CDR2 SMNVEV (reference sequence). Trimming cost V 8 bases and J 5 bases, with 15 bases left between them. The CDR3: CASGPLLATGELFF. As DNA, the CDR3 is TGTGCCAGCGGCCCACTTCTAGCGACCGGGGAGCTGTTTTTT.

The chain combines TRBV11-3 with TRBJ2-3; D not certain. The germline CDR1 and CDR2 sequences are SGHNT and YENEEA. V lost 1 base and J lost 1, with 9 bases in between. This CDR3 has 15 amino acids. The chain's CDR3 is CASSLGGWGTDTQYF. The CDR3 DNA sequence: TGTGCCAGCAGCTTAGGGGGTTGGGGCACAGATACGCAGTATTTT.

V and J are TRBV12-3 or TRBV12-4 and TRBJ2-5; D remains unclear. Trimming took 6 bases from V and 5 from J, leaving 13 bases between them. The CDR3 has 13 residues. CDR3 coding DNA: TGTGCCAGCAGCTCAGCTACTCCGGAGACCCAGTACTTC. Translated, it gives CASSSATPETQYF.

The rearrangement links TRBV27 to TRBJ2-1; D possibly uses TRBD1 or TRBD2 (5 bases each). CDR3 length: 13 amino acids. In germline, CDR1 is MNHEY, CDR2 SMNVEV (reference sequence). The V gene lost 10 bases and the J gene lost 4 bases, with 14 bases spanning the gap. CDR3 DNA sequence: TGTGCCACGGGACCCCCACTGTACAATGAGCAGTTCTTC. This codes for CATGPPLYNEQFF.

The chain links TRBV11-1 to TRBJ2-7, with TRBD1 matching over 9 bases. CDR3 length: 15 amino acids. Trimming at V came to 3 bases and at J to 3 bases, leaving 6 bases not matched to a gene. Germline V lookup: CDR1 SGHAT, CDR2 FQDESV (reference sequence). CDR3 coding DNA: TGTGCCAGCAGCTTTCGGGACAGGGCCTACTACGAGCAGTACTTC. It translates to CASSFRDRAYYEQYF. The whole variable domain, remainder taken from reference TRBV11-1 and TRBJ2-7, is EAEVAQSPRYKITEKSQAVAFWCDPISGHATLYWYRQILGQGPELLVQFQDESVVDDSQLPKDRFSAERLKGVDSTLKIQPAELGDSAMYLCASSFRDRAYYEQYFGPGTRLTVT.

DNA of the CDR3: TGTGCCAGCAGTTTTTCGGCGGGTGAAAAACTGTTTTTT. Translated, it gives CASSFSAGEKLFF. This sequence joins TRBV12-3 or TRBV12-4 and TRBJ1-4, with D unclear. CDR3 size: 13 residues. The V end was cut by 3 bases, the J end by 7 bases, with 9 bases between.